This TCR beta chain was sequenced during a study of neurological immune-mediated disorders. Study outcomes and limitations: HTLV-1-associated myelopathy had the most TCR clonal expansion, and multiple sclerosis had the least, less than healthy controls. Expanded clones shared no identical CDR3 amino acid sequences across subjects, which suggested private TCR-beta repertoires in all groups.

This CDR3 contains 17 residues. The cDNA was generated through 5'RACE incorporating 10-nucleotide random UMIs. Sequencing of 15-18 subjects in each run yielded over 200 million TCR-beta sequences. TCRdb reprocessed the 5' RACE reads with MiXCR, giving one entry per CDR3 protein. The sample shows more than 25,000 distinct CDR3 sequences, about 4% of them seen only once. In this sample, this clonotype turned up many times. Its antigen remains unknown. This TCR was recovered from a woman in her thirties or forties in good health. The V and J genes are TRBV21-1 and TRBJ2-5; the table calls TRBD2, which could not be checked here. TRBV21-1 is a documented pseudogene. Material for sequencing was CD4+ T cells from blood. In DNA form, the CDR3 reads TGTGCCAGCAGCAAAGAGTTTTGGCTAGGGTTTACAGAGACCCAGTACTTC. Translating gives CASSKEFWLGFTETQYF.